A single sample gave rise to the 7 T cell receptor beta chains below, sequenced in a study of blood T cell repertoires in COVID-19. Clones were sequenced by immunoSEQ multiplex PCR, and TCRdb holds only the in-frame ones, with some missing. The data contain roughly 69,000 clones, approximately 80% of them seen just once; the ten biggest clones take up roughly 10%. Sequenced material: peripheral blood. The source is a woman aged 45-65 years with acute or convalescent COVID-19.

The chain joins TRBV7-7 to TRBJ2-5; the match to TRBD1 covers 9 bases. With 5 bases clipped from V and 4 bases from J, the junction kept 8 bases outside the gene matches. The CDR3 spans 15 residues. The germline V gene encodes CDR1 SSHAT and CDR2 FNYEAQ (reference sequence). The CDR3 is CASSPTWDRVETQYF. In nucleotides, the CDR3 is TGTGCCAGCAGCCCTACTTGGGACAGGGTAGAGACCCAGTACTTC.

The chain joins TRBV6-5 to TRBJ1-1, with D unresolved. Per germline, CDR1 MNHEY and CDR2 SVGAGI. There are 15 residues in the CDR3. V shed 0 bases and J shed 9 bases, with 17 bases lying between them. CDR3 region: CASSYSFVGSYQAFF. The CDR3 nucleotides read TGTGCCAGCAGTTACTCGTTCGTGGGCAGTTACCAAGCTTTCTTT.

This sequence joins TRBV11-2 and TRBJ1-2, with TRBD1 as a possible D gene (6 bases). The germline gives CDR1 SGHAT, CDR2 FQNNGV. With 0 bases removed from V and 7 bases from J, the gap between germline ends came to 12 bases. This CDR3 is 14 amino acids long. In DNA, the CDR3 is TGTGCCAGCAGCTTAGAAGCGGGGGGCACTGGCTACACCTTC. Translated: CASSLEAGGTGYTF.

This clone has just a few counts. The chain recombines TRBV7-2 with TRBJ2-1; D gene uncertain. The germline CDR1 and CDR2 sequences are SGHTA and FQGNSA. Trimming shortened V by 0 bases and J by 5 bases, and 11 bases separated the two germline ends. The CDR3 spans 15 residues. The CDR3 here is CASSLAHRADNEQFF. CDR3 nucleotides: TGTGCCAGCAGCTTAGCCCACCGAGCTGACAATGAGCAGTTCTTC.

The chain joins TRBV6-5 to TRBJ2-2, with D maybe TRBD1 (6 bases). Germline loops: CDR1 MNHEY, CDR2 SVGAGI. The CDR3 is 13 amino acids. V lost 8 bases and J 0 bases, leaving 7 bases between the germline ends. Written as DNA, the CDR3 is TGTGCCAGCGGACAGACGAACACCGGGGAGCTGTTTTTT. Translated: CASGQTNTGELFF.

On this clone: This CDR3 is also generated by other DNA sequences in the sample. The rearrangement joins TRBV6-5 to TRBJ1-1; 11 bases line up with TRBD1. The CDR3 sequence is 14 residues long. The V gene end was trimmed by 6 bases and the J gene end by 5 bases; junction bases not matched to a gene: 5. Per the germline V gene, CDR1 is MNHEY and CDR2 is SVGAGI. CDR3 in amino acids: CASRDRGPGTEAFF. The CDR3 coding sequence is TGTGCCAGCAGGGACAGGGGGCCAGGAACTGAAGCTTTCTTT.

The chain uses TRBV12-3 or TRBV12-4 and TRBJ2-1; 11 positions match TRBD2. V gave up 6 bases and J gave up 15 bases; unmatched junction bases: 10. The CDR3 covers 13 residues. In DNA form, the CDR3 reads TGTGCCAGCAGCCCTGATAGCGGGAGGGCCGGGTTCTTC. This codes for CASSPDSGRAGFF.